Shown below are 7 T cell receptor beta chains from a single sample sequenced in a study of T cells after yellow fever vaccination. Using its own MiXCR run on the 5' RACE reads, TCRdb lists one record per CDR3 protein. The sample includes over 130,000 distinct CDR3 sequences, 7.7% of them seen just once. Sequencing used CD4+ T cells sorted from PBMCs, obtained 5 days after the yellow fever booster vaccination. These receptors were obtained from a man aged 25-45 years who received the YFV17D yellow fever vaccine.

This clonotype was found many times. The rearrangement joins TRBV5-4 to TRBJ2-3, with D tentatively TRBD1 or TRBD2 (6 bases each). V gave up 6 bases and J gave up 3 bases, with 17 bases separating them. The CDR3 length is 15 residues. Per the germline V gene, CDR1 is SGHNT and CDR2 is YYREEE (reference sequence). CDR3 DNA: TGTGCCAGCAAGGAGGGGGGTAGATGGACAGATACGCAGTATTTT. It is translated as CASKEGGRWTDTQYF.

V usage is TRBV28 and J usage is TRBJ2-7; D possibly corresponds to TRBD2 (6 bases). CDR1 and CDR2 (germline): MDHEN, SYDVKM. The CDR3 has 15 amino acids. V lost 6 bases, J lost 3 bases, and 18 bases lay in between. The CDR3 loop reads CASSSLGSGHYEQYF. The DNA of the CDR3 is TGTGCCAGCAGCTCACTGGGTAGCGGCCACTACGAGCAGTACTTC.

The chain recombines TRBV5-1 with TRBJ1-1; 7 bases are shared with TRBD1. The CDR3 contains 15 residues. V lost 2 bases and J lost 1; bases outside the gene matches: 5. In germline, CDR1 is SGHRS, CDR2 YFSETQ. CDR3 amino acids: CASSLGTEGNTEAFF. As DNA, the CDR3 is TGCGCCAGCAGCTTAGGGACAGAGGGGAACACTGAAGCTTTCTTT.

The rearrangement links TRBV20-1 to TRBJ2-3, with 11 bases matching TRBD2. The length of the CDR3 is 16 residues. CDR1 DFQATT and CDR2 SNEGSKA come from the germline V gene (reference sequence). V trimming: 2 bases; J trimming: 2 bases; junction bases outside the gene matches: 6. The CDR3 spells CSARPGLAGITDTQYF. CDR3 nucleotides: TGCAGTGCTAGACCCGGACTAGCGGGTATCACAGATACGCAGTATTTT.

The sample holds many counts of this clonotype. V is TRBV27 and J is TRBJ1-6; no clear D. The CDR3 has 18 amino acids. Trimming cost V 4 bases and J 5 bases, with 21 bases left between them. Germline V lookup: CDR1 MNHEY, CDR2 SMNVEV (reference sequence). The CDR3 loop reads CASSSPLRRTANNSPLHF. The CDR3 DNA reads TGTGCCAGCAGTTCACCTCTTCGAAGGACCGCCAATAATTCACCCCTCCACTTT.

V gene TRBV11-2 combines with J gene TRBJ2-2; no definite D call. This CDR3 contains 14 residues. V lost 3 bases, J lost 5 bases, and 10 bases lay in between. Germline CDR1 reads SGHAT; CDR2 reads FQNNGV. The chain's CDR3 is CASSLSTFTGELFF. The CDR3 DNA is TGTGCCAGCAGCTTGTCGACTTTTACCGGGGAGCTGTTTTTT.

This clonotype was counted at least ten times. V gene TRBV20-1 combines with J gene TRBJ2-1; D is uncertain. Germline lookup yields CDR1 DFQATT and CDR2 SNEGSKA (reference sequence). V lost 5 bases to trimming and J lost 7 bases, with 15 bases between them. The CDR3 covers 13 residues. The CDR3 region has the DNA TGCAGTGCTGTCCCCCCGGGCCTGAATGAGCAGTTCTTC. This codes for CSAVPPGLNEQFF.